This TCR beta chain emerged from a study of CD8 T cells in ankylosing spondylitis. By quantitative 5'-RACE with molecular barcodes, the TCR beta libraries were made. One entry per CDR3 protein, called by TCRdb with MiXCR from the 5' RACE reads. The sample yields roughly 280,000 distinct CDR3 sequences, 20% seen once. Overall study findings and caveats: Disease-linked clones, CD8+, were relatively rare in peripheral blood. Disease-associated clones were reportedly significantly overrepresented in matched ankylosing spondylitis synovial fluid. One TCR beta motif, made up of several highly homologous variants, appeared characteristic of ankylosing spondylitis blood.

About this clonotype: Its antigen is as yet unknown.

Germline CDR1 is SGHRS and CDR2 is YFSETQ. The ends lost 5 bases at V and 2 bases at J; junction bases unmatched: 8. The CDR3 has 16 amino acids. This receptor was obtained from a male donor with ankylosing spondylitis or in good health (not recorded which). Material: blood, either unsorted or a sorted T cell fraction (not recorded which). The chain links TRBV5-1 to TRBJ2-2; 8 nucleotides match TRBD1. The CDR3 DNA reads TGCGCCAGCAGGCCCCTTACAGGGGGTAACACCGGGGAGCTGTTTTTT. Translation gives CASRPLTGGNTGELFF.